The clone carrying this T cell receptor (beta chain) has just a few counts. This entry comes from a study of blood T cell repertoires in COVID-19. Study details: Samples taken during acute and convalescent COVID-19 were collected in the United States, Italy and Spain. The analysed material was cDNA or gDNA that came from T cells, B-cell-depleted T cells, or PBMCs.

Methods used by the authors: Using reference gene primer amplification, nucleated cell counts were estimated. Sequenced by immunoSEQ multiplex PCR; TCRdb stores in-frame clones only, minus some. That table furnishes V, J and clone size, whereas the DNA furnished D and trimming. The data hold 200,000 to 300,000 clones, with roughly four fifths observed a single time. This CDR3 spans 18 amino acids. Germline assignment: CDR1 LGHNA and CDR2 YNFKEQ. V was pared by 0 bases and J by 5 bases, with 7 bases of the junction left unmatched. The source of this sequence is a woman older than 75 with acute or convalescent COVID-19. J is TRBJ2-2 and V is TRBV4-2; TRBD2 matches at 12 bases. Sequences were obtained from peripheral blood. In DNA, the CDR3 is TGTGCCAGCAGCCAAGACCCGGGGGGGACTAGCGGGACCGGGGAGCTGTTTTTT. Its translation is CASSQDPGGTSGTGELFF.